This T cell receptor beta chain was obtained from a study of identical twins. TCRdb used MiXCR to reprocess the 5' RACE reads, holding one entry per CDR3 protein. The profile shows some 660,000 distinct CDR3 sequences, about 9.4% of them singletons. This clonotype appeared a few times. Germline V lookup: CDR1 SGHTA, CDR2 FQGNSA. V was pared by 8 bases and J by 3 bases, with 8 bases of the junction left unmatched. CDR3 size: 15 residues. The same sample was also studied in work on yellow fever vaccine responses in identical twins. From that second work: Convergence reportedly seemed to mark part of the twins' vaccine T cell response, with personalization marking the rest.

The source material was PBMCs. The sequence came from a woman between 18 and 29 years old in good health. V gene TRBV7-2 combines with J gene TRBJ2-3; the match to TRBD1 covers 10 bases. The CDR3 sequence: CASAPGTGVTDTQYF. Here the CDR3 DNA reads TGTGCCAGCGCTCCCGGGACAGGGGTAACAGATACGCAGTATTTT.